This T cell receptor beta chain appears in the sequencing data of a study of memory CD4+ T cells and cytomegalovirus serostatus. TCRdb keeps only in-frame clones here, not all; method: immunoSEQ multiplex PCR. The data contain about 48,000 clones, more than 70% of them singletons. Germline-derived CDR1 and CDR2 are SGDLS and YYNGEE. This CDR3 has 14 residues. The junction had 11 bases not matched to a gene; V was cut back by 4 bases and J by 9 bases. The sort gate was single viable CD3+CD4+CD8-CD45RO+ cells for memory CD4+ T cells. This sequence was found in an adult in good health and CMV-seronegative. Source material: memory CD4+ T cells from blood. The chain links TRBV9 to TRBJ1-2; TRBD1 matches at 8 bases. The CDR3 coding sequence is TGTGCCAGCAGCCCCAACTCCAGGGGGCATAGCTACACCTTC. This gives the protein CASSPNSRGHSYTF.